Listed here are 19 T cell receptor beta chains from one sample, sequenced in a study of cytomegalovirus exposure and HLA in healthy donors listed by TCRdb under 2017. The method was the immunoSEQ multiplex PCR assay. The multiplex PCR relied on a mix of 60 forward primers for TCR Vbeta segments and 13 reverse primers for TCR Jbeta segments. In TCRdb, the immuneACCESS table is reduced to in-frame sequences with V and J assigned. These tables do not hold every clone; where another copy was compared, an unresolved V gene accounts for under half, and the others remain unexplained. For this sample the table gives 95,000 to 150,000 clones, of which 81% were detected only once. The ten largest clones represent under 4.5% of the sample. The sample was PBMCs. These receptors came from a man in his late teens or twenties in good health and CMV-seropositive.

The DNA for the CDR3 is TGTGCCAGCAGCCAAGATTTGCTGAGGGTGGGGACAGATACGCAGTATTTT. This translates into CASSQDLLRVGTDTQYF. The rearrangement uses TRBV14 and TRBJ2-3, with a weak D call TRBD2 (5 bases). CDR1 and CDR2 (germline): SGHDN, FVKESK. V was pared by 0 bases and J by 3 bases, with 16 bases between. The CDR3 covers 17 residues.

This clone has only a few counts. CDR3 amino acids: CASSIQAGGYNEQFF. In DNA, the CDR3 is TGTGCCAGTAGTATTCAAGCGGGAGGATACAATGAGCAGTTCTTC. The chain carries TRBV19 and TRBJ2-1; 9 nucleotides align to TRBD2. The CDR3 has 15 amino acids. The germline V gene has CDR1 LNHDA and CDR2 SQIVND (reference sequence). Trimming removed 3 bases from V and 4 bases from J; junction bases left unmatched: 4.

The V gene is TRBV4-3, the J gene TRBJ2-1; 10 nucleotides match TRBD2. Germline V lookup: CDR1 LGHNA, CDR2 YSLEER. J lost 8 bases, V lost 0 bases, and 13 bases had no gene match. The CDR3 sequence is 18 residues long. The CDR3 nucleotides read TGCGCCAGCAGCCAAGAAGCCCCACTAGCGGGGATATCGGATGAGCAGTTCTTC. It is translated as CASSQEAPLAGISDEQFF.

This clone came up a few times. The V call is TRBV4-3, the J call TRBJ2-5, with TRBD2 as a possible D gene (6 bases). The length of the CDR3 is 14 residues. Germline V gives CDR1 LGHNA, CDR2 YSLEER. Trimming took 3 bases from V and 4 from J, leaving 12 bases between them. In DNA, the CDR3 is TGCGCCAGCAGCCACCTGCTGCGGGGAGAGACCCAGTACTTC. This translates into CASSHLLRGETQYF.

This rearrangement joins TRBV6-5 to TRBJ2-3, with D possibly matching TRBD2 (6 bases). Germline CDR1 and CDR2: MNHEY and SVGAGI. Trimming shortened V by 5 bases and J by 1 base, and 10 bases separated the two germline ends. The CDR3 length is 14 residues. CDR3 sequence (DNA): TGTGCCAGCAGTCGAGGAGGGGGCACAGATACGCAGTATTTT. Protein product: CASSRGGGTDTQYF.

The chain recombines TRBV7-2 with TRBJ2-5; 9 positions match TRBD2. Germline CDR1 SGHTA, CDR2 FQGNSA. V lost 0 bases, J lost 5 bases, and 4 bases stayed unmatched. The CDR3 length is 15 residues. The CDR3 protein is CASSLAAGGWETQYF. In DNA, the CDR3 is TGTGCCAGCAGCTTAGCAGCGGGAGGTTGGGAGACCCAGTACTTC.

V gene TRBV5-4 combines with J gene TRBJ2-7, with D possibly matching TRBD2 (5 bases). The CDR3 runs 12 residues. CDR1 and CDR2 from the germline V gene are SGHNT and YYREEE (reference sequence). Trimming stripped 4 bases from V and 6 bases from J, with 11 bases between. The CDR3 DNA reads as TGTGCCAGCAGCCTTGGCGGGCGCGAGCAGTACTTC. Translating gives CASSLGGREQYF. The full variable domain, completed using reference TRBV5-4 and TRBJ2-7, is ETGVTQSPTHLIKTRGQQVTLRCSSQSGHNTVSWYQQALGQGPQFIFQYYREEENGRGNFPPRFSGLQFPNYSSELNVNALELDDSALYLCASSLGGREQYFGPGTRLTVT.

The V and J genes are TRBV6-5 and TRBJ1-1, with D uncertain. Trimming pared 5 bases from V and 8 bases from J, leaving 18 bases between. This CDR3 spans 14 amino acids. CDR1 is MNHEY and CDR2 is SVGAGI in the germline V gene. For the CDR3, the DNA is TGTGCCAGCAGTCCAGACTTACCTTCGGTGGAAGCTTTCTTT. This codes for CASSPDLPSVEAFF.

The chain recombines TRBV27 with TRBJ2-1; the D gene is possibly TRBD1 (6 bases). CDR3 length: 14 amino acids. Germline CDR1 MNHEY, CDR2 SMNVEV (reference sequence). The V end lost 3 bases, the J end lost 4 bases, and 10 bases lay between the germline ends. Here the CDR3 DNA reads TGTGCCAGCAGTTTGGGGGCCCAATACAATGAGCAGTTCTTC. As protein: CASSLGAQYNEQFF.

The chain joins TRBV4-3 to TRBJ1-4; D might be TRBD1 (5 bases). The V gene lost 0 bases and the J gene lost 12 bases, with 14 bases spanning the gap. The CDR3 totals 14 residues. CDR1 and CDR2 (germline): LGHNA, YSLEER. In nucleotides, the CDR3 is TGCGCCAGCAGCCAAGAAGGTTGGGGGGGACAACTGTTTTTT. Protein sequence: CASSQEGWGGQLFF.

This clone was seen more than once but under ten times. Here the CDR3 reads CASSMDISSENTEAFF. The CDR3 DNA reads as TGTGCCAGTAGTATGGACATAAGTTCTGAGAACACTGAAGCTTTCTTT. The J gene is TRBJ1-1, the V gene TRBV19; D might be TRBD1 (5 bases). Per germline, CDR1 LNHDA and CDR2 SQIVND (reference sequence). The ends were cut back, 3 bases at V and 1 base at J, with 15 bases in the middle. The CDR3 is 16 residues long.

The V call is TRBV25-1, the J call TRBJ1-2; 8 nucleotides agree with TRBD1. The trim removed 5 bases at V and 5 bases at J, leaving 7 bases unmatched. This CDR3 region has 14 residues. Germline V lookup: CDR1 MGHDK, CDR2 SYGVNS. CDR3 sequence: CASSKGTGLYGYTF. CDR3 DNA: TGTGCCAGCAGTAAGGGGACAGGTTTATATGGCTACACCTTC.

This chain connects TRBV30 to TRBJ1-3; 10 nucleotides line up with TRBD1. The germline V gene has CDR1 GTSNPN and CDR2 SVGIG (reference sequence). The CDR3 has 15 amino acids. V lost 5 bases to trimming and J lost 1 base; unmatched junction nucleotides: 5. DNA for the CDR3: TGTGCCTGGGATAGGACAGGGGGATCTGGAAACACCATATATTTT. Encoded protein: CAWDRTGGSGNTIYF.

This chain uses TRBV6-5 with TRBJ1-2; D possibly corresponds to TRBD1 (6 bases). The CDR3 is made up of 14 amino acids. Trimming cost V 8 bases and J 2 bases, with 15 bases left between them. Germline lookup yields CDR1 MNHEY and CDR2 SVGAGI. The CDR3 DNA sequence: TGTGCCAGCTGCAAAACAGGGCTAAACTATGGCTACACCTTC. It is translated as CASCKTGLNYGYTF.

V and J are TRBV28 and TRBJ1-3; D is possibly TRBD1 (5 bases). Germline CDR1 MDHEN, CDR2 SYDVKM. Trimming took 11 bases from V and 0 from J, leaving 17 bases between them. The CDR3 length is 15 residues. The CDR3: CASGADKSSGNTIYF. In DNA, the CDR3 is TGTGCCTCTGGGGCCGACAAGAGCTCTGGAAACACCATATATTTT.

This clone has just one count. This sequence joins TRBV2 and TRBJ2-5; perhaps TRBD1 as D (5 bases). This CDR3 is built from 16 residues. V shed 8 bases and J shed 2 bases, with 21 bases lying between them. Germline CDR1 reads SNHLY; CDR2 reads FYNNEI. The CDR3 sequence is CASWWGSKNSQETQYF. DNA of the CDR3: TGTGCCAGCTGGTGGGGCAGCAAAAACTCTCAAGAGACCCAGTACTTC.

CDR3 DNA sequence: TGTGCCAGCAGAAGGAGGGGGGGCATAGCGGGGGAAGAGACCCAGTACTTC. Its translation: CASRRRGGIAGEETQYF. The chain employs TRBV11-2 and TRBJ2-5; 9 bases fit TRBD2. CDR3 size: 17 residues. Germline V gene sequence: CDR1 SGHAT, CDR2 FQNNGV. Losses at the gene ends were 6 bases for V and 3 bases for J; bases not matched to a gene: 14.

The rearrangement links TRBV7-9 to TRBJ1-4, with a possible D match to TRBD1 (5 bases). The CDR3 extends over 14 amino acids. CDR1 is SEHNR, CDR2 FQNEAQ, per germline (reference sequence). Trimming removed 2 bases from V and 4 bases from J, with 8 bases in between. The DNA of the CDR3 is TGTGCCAGCAGCTTACGACAGAGTAATGAAAAACTGTTTTTT. Translation gives CASSLRQSNEKLFF.

The chain links TRBV6-5 to TRBJ1-4; D gene unclear. The CDR3 totals 15 residues. Germline CDR1 and CDR2: MNHEY and SVGAGI. The V and J ends lost 6 bases and 8 bases respectively, with 19 bases between them. CDR3 in DNA: TGTGCCAGCAGACCCGAGGGATCAGGATGGGAAAAACTGTTTTTT. It translates to CASRPEGSGWEKLFF.